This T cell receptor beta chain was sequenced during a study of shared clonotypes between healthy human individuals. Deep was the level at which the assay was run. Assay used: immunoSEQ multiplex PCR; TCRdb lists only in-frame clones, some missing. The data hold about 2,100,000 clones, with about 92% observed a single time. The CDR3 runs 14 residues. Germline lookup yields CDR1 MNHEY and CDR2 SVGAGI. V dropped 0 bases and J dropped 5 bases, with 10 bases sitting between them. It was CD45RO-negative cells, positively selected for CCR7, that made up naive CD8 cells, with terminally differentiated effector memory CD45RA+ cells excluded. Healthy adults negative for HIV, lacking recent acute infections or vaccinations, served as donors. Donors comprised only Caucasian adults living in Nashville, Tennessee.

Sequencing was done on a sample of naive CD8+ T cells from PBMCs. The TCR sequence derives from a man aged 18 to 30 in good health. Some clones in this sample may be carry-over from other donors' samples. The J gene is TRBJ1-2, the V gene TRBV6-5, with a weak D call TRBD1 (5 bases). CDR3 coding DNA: TGTGCCAGCAGTTACTCCGAGGGGCAGTATGGCTACACCTTC. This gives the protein CASSYSEGQYGYTF.